This T cell receptor beta chain was documented in a study of blood T cell repertoires in COVID-19. The germline V gene encodes CDR1 SEHNR and CDR2 FQNEAQ (reference sequence). CDR3 length equals 14 residues. The V end was cut by 5 bases, the J end by 5 bases, with 12 bases between. TCRdb's copy holds only in-frame clones and misses some; the assay was immunoSEQ multiplex PCR. The data show 150,000 to 180,000 clones, about 80% seen once. Material: peripheral blood. The chain recombines TRBV7-9 with TRBJ1-4; D gene unclear. The receptor was isolated from a woman in her sixties with acute or convalescent COVID-19. CDR3 amino acids: CASSPGEGNEKLFF. The CDR3 DNA follows: TGTGCCAGCAGCCCCGGGGAGGGAAATGAAAAACTGTTTTTT.